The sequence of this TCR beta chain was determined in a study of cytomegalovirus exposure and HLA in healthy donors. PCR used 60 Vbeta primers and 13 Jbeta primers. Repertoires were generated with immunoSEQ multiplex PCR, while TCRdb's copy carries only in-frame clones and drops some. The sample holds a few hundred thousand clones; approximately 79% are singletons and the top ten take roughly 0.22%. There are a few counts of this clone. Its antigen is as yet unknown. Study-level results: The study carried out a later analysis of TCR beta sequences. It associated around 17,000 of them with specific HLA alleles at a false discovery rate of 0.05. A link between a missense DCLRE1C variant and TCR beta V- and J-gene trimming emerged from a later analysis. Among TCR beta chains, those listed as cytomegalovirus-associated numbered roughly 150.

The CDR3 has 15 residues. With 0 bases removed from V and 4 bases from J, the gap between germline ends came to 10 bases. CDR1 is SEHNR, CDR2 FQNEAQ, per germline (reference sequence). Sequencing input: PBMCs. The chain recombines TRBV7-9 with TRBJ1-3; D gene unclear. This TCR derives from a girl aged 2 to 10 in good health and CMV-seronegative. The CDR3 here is CASSLASGRGNTIYF. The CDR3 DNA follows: TGTGCCAGCAGCTTAGCCTCCGGGAGGGGAAACACCATATATTTT.